This TCR beta chain was observed in a study of spatial heterogeneity in lung cancer. On the study more broadly: Each distinct TCR and UMI combination averaged more than ten appearances in raw reads.

The time point is: sample taken at primary tumor resection. Samples were obtained from some 70 donors, all untreated early-stage non-small cell lung cancer patients. TCRdb reanalysed the 5' RACE reads using MiXCR and keeps one entry per CDR3 protein. In the table there are 9,000 to 9,500 distinct CDR3 sequences, roughly 6.8% of which are singletons. CDR1 and CDR2 (germline): SGHRS, YFSETQ. V was trimmed by 4 bases and J by 0 bases, leaving 14 bases between them. The CDR3 is 16 residues long. Study-wide points: Within tumors, counts of expanded alpha and beta TCRs tracked tumor mutation counts.

This clonotype is judged medium-sized. Its specificity is unknown. The sequence was collected from a male donor with early-stage non-small cell lung cancer. The specimen comprised lung tumor tissue, sampled at surgery. The rearrangement uses TRBV5-1 and TRBJ2-4; D is possibly TRBD1 or TRBD2 (5 bases each). CDR3 residues: CASSLLGPLAKNIQYF. Here the CDR3 DNA reads TGCGCCAGCAGCCTTCTGGGACCGTTAGCCAAAAACATTCAGTACTTC.